The rows below give T cell receptor beta chains drawn from one sample of a study of T cell responses to AZD1222 COVID-19 vaccine. TCRdb's table, derived via immunoSEQ multiplex PCR, lists solely in-frame clones and lacks some. The repertoire holds around 110,000 clones, 85% to 95% seen once, with 2.5% to 3.5% in the top ten. The sample here was peripheral blood, taken on day 0 of AZD1222 vaccination. The receptors originated from an adult in good health. Each CDR3 is given with its conserved first and last residue. The D gene is left open where the match is weak. Only some rows state a clone size, as once, few, many or a class for expanded clones.

j_gene | d_gene | abundance | v_gene | CDR3nt | CDR3aa
TRBJ2-2 | . | few | TRBV28 | TGTGCCAGCAAACTTTTGAACACCGGGGAGCTGTTTTTT | CASKLLNTGELFF
TRBJ2-7 | . | once | TRBV27 | TGTGCCAGCAGTAACCCCCCGTCAGGGTCGGACTACGAGCAGTACTTC | CASSNPPSGSDYEQYF
TRBJ1-2 | . | . | TRBV7-8 | TGTGCCAGCAGCCTCGTCAGGAACTATGGCTACACCTTC | CASSLVRNYGYTF
TRBJ2-1 | . | . | TRBV20-1 | TGCAGTGGTAGGGCGTATGAGCAGTTCTTC | CSGRAYEQFF
TRBJ1-3 | . | . | TRBV28 | TGTGCCAGCAGCCCCCGGGACTCTAGAAACACCATATATTTT | CASSPRDSRNTIYF
TRBJ2-7 | TRBD1 | . | TRBV6-6 | TGTGCCAGCAGTCCCTCCGGGACAGGAGTTCACGAGCAGTACTTC | CASSPSGTGVHEQYF
TRBJ2-1 | TRBD2 | medium-sized | TRBV4-1 | TGCGCCAGCAGCGGAATAGCGGGAGGGCCCGGTGAGCAGTTCTTC | CASSGIAGGPGEQFF
TRBJ1-5 | . | . | TRBV27 | TGTGCCAGCAGTCCCATGGGCAGCAATCAGCCCCAGCATTTT | CASSPMGSNQPQHF
TRBJ2-7 | TRBD1 | . | TRBV4-1 | TGCGCCAGCAGCCACCCGGGACAGGCGACTTTGGAGCAGTACTTC | CASSHPGQATLEQYF
TRBJ2-1 | . | . | TRBV4-1 | TGCGCCAGCAGCCAAGATTATCAACCCCACAATGAGCAGTTCTTC | CASSQDYQPHNEQFF
TRBJ1-5 | . | . | TRBV28 | TGTGCCAGCAGCCGTACAGGGACCTATAGCAATCAGCCCCAGCATTTT | CASSRTGTYSNQPQHF
TRBJ1-5 | TRBD1 | once | TRBV12-3/TRBV12-4 | TGTGCCAGCAGAGCGACAGGGAATCAGCCCCAGCATTTT | CASRATGNQPQHF
TRBJ2-3 | TRBD2 | . | TRBV27 | TGTGCCAGCAGTTTAAGACTAGCGGGAGTCCCCGCAGATACGCAGTATTTT | CASSLRLAGVPADTQYF
TRBJ1-6 | . | . | TRBV14 | TGTGCCAGCAGCCAAGATCGGCTGTTGAGCTATAATTCACCCCTCCACTTT | CASSQDRLLSYNSPLHF
TRBJ2-2 | TRBD2 | . | TRBV4-1 | TGCGCCAGCAGCCAAGGGACTAGCCTACTGGGGGAGCTGTTTTTT | CASSQGTSLLGELFF
TRBJ2-2 | TRBD2 | once | TRBV24-1 | TGTGCCACCAGTGATTCACTAGCGGGAGGATCAGCCGGGGAGCTGTTTTTT | CATSDSLAGGSAGELFF
TRBJ2-1 | TRBD1 | . | TRBV9 | TGTGCCAGCAGCGAACCGGGACAGGGATTAGCAGGCTACAATGAGCAGTTCTTC | CASSEPGQGLAGYNEQFF
TRBJ1-1 | . | . | TRBV5-1 | TGCGCCAGCAGCTCTGGGGGCCTCACTGAAGCTTTCTTT | CASSSGGLTEAFF
TRBJ2-3 | TRBD2 | . | TRBV2 | TGTGCCAGCAGTGAATTAGCGGGAGGATTCACAGATACGCAGTATTTT | CASSELAGGFTDTQYF
TRBJ1-1 | . | . | TRBV27 | TGTGCCAGCAGTTTATCAGCATGGGGAAGGGGAGGCACTGAAGCTTTCTTT | CASSLSAWGRGGTEAFF
TRBJ2-3 | . | . | TRBV2 | TGTGCCAGCAGTGTCGGCGGGAGCACAGATACGCAGTATTTT | CASSVGGSTDTQYF
TRBJ1-2 | . | . | TRBV21-1 | TGTGCCAGCAGCAAAAGGGACCCCGGACCGTGGGCCGAGGGCTACACCTTC | CASSKRDPGPWAEGYTF
TRBJ1-4 | . | . | TRBV19 | TGTGCCAGTAGTGCCCGGGAGGGGCGAAATGAAAAACTGTTTTTT | CASSAREGRNEKLFF
TRBJ1-4 | . | once | TRBV4-1 | TGCGCCAGCAGACATCCCGGGAGGAGGGAAAAACTGTTTTTT | CASRHPGRREKLFF
TRBJ2-6 | TRBD2 | . | TRBV13 | TGTGCCAGCAGCTTTAGCGGGCTAAGCTCTGGGGCCAACGTCCTGACTTTC | CASSFSGLSSGANVLTF
TRBJ1-2 | . | . | TRBV7-6 | TGTGCCAGCGCCGCCCGAGGGGCTCGCTATGGCTACACCTTC | CASAARGARYGYTF
TRBJ2-6 | TRBD1 | . | TRBV2 | TGTGCCAGCAAATTCGGGACAGCGTACTCTGGGGCCAACGTCCTGACTTTC | CASKFGTAYSGANVLTF
TRBJ1-2 | . | . | TRBV5-1 | TGCGCCAGCAGCACCGAGGAGGGGAAGGGTGGCTACACCTTC | CASSTEEGKGGYTF
TRBJ1-6 | . | . | TRBV7-9 | TGTGCCAGCAGCTTGGTGGGGGCCGCTAATTCACCCCTCCACTTT | CASSLVGAANSPLHF
TRBJ2-7 | . | . | TRBV13 | TGTGCCAGCAGCTTACGAGGGAGGCCAGGGAACGAGCAGTACTTC | CASSLRGRPGNEQYF
TRBJ1-1 | . | . | TRBV19 | TGTGCCAGTAGTATAGCGTCAGGGAGGAACACTGAAGCTTTCTTT | CASSIASGRNTEAFF
TRBJ2-1 | . | . | TRBV28 | TGTGCCAGCATTACCGGGGTCGCCCCTTCCTACAATGAGCAGTTCTTC | CASITGVAPSYNEQFF
TRBJ2-7 | TRBD2 | . | TRBV3-1/TRBV3-2 | TGTGCCAGCAGTCCAACCGGGACTAGCGGCTACGAGCAGTACTTC | CASSPTGTSGYEQYF
TRBJ2-7 | . | . | TRBV2 | TGTGCCAGCAGTGTAACGCCCTACGAGCAGTACTTC | CASSVTPYEQYF
TRBJ2-1 | TRBD2 | . | TRBV4-2 | TGTGCCAGCAGCCTTTGGACTAGCGGGGTTAGCTCCTACAATGAGCAGTTCTTC | CASSLWTSGVSSYNEQFF
TRBJ2-3 | TRBD1 | . | TRBV28 | TGTGCCAGCAGCAAAGGGGGCCGATACCAGTATTTT | CASSKGGRYQYF
TRBJ1-1 | TRBD1 | . | TRBV3-1/TRBV3-2 | TGTGCCAGCAGCCAACTACAGGGGGCCACTGAAGCTTTCTTT | CASSQLQGATEAFF
TRBJ2-3 | TRBD2 | . | TRBV6-2/TRBV6-3 | TGTGCCAGCAGCCCCGGGACTAGCGAAACAGATACGCAGTATTTT | CASSPGTSETDTQYF
TRBJ2-3 | . | . | TRBV11-2 | TGTGCCAGCAGCCTTACTAGGGGCGCAGATACGCAGTATTTT | CASSLTRGADTQYF
TRBJ1-2 | . | . | TRBV28 | TGTGCCAGCAGCCGAACGTGGGCAGAGGGCTACACCTTC | CASSRTWAEGYTF